A selection of T cell receptor beta chains follows, all from one sample in a study of OX40 agonist ivuxolimab in advanced cancers. Profiling relied on immunoSEQ multiplex PCR, and the TCRdb table lists in-frame clones only, not all of them. Of around 53,000 clones detected, less than 90% appear once; the ten largest clones hold approximately 7%. Sequencing used CD4+ or CD8+ T cells sorted from blood, obtained in a trial of the OX40 agonist ivuxolimab. These receptor sequences come from an adult with an advanced solid tumor such as melanoma, head and neck, liver or kidney cancer. The CDR3 runs from the conserved cysteine through the conserved F or W. The D gene is left open where the match is weak. The size of a clone is reported for some rows only, either as once, few or many, or as a class for expanded clones.

j_call: TRBJ1-2
d_call: NA
clone_size: NA
v_call: TRBV6-1
cdr3_aa: CASSEVGPGGLDFNYGYTF
cdr3_nt: TGTGCCAGCAGTGAAGTGGGGCCAGGTGGACTTGACTTTAACTATGGCTACACCTTC

j_call: TRBJ1-1
d_call: NA
clone_size: few
v_call: TRBV29-1
cdr3_aa: CSVERQQNTEAFF
cdr3_nt: TGCAGCGTTGAGAGACAGCAGAACACTGAAGCTTTCTTT

j_call: TRBJ2-2
d_call: NA
clone_size: NA
v_call: TRBV7-2
cdr3_aa: CASSLVASNTGELFF
cdr3_nt: TGTGCCAGCAGCTTAGTGGCGTCGAACACCGGGGAGCTGTTTTTT

j_call: TRBJ1-2
d_call: NA
clone_size: few
v_call: TRBV19
cdr3_aa: CASSRTGREKGYTF
cdr3_nt: TGTGCCAGTAGTCGAACGGGCAGGGAGAAAGGCTACACCTTC

j_call: TRBJ1-5
d_call: NA
clone_size: NA
v_call: TRBV30
cdr3_aa: CAWSTGPINQPQHF
cdr3_nt: TGTGCCTGGAGTACGGGACCGATCAATCAGCCCCAGCATTTT

j_call: TRBJ2-1
d_call: NA
clone_size: once
v_call: TRBV28
cdr3_aa: CASSLVQEKAFF
cdr3_nt: TGTGCCAGCAGTTTAGTCCAAGAAAAAGCGTTCTTC

j_call: TRBJ2-3
d_call: TRBD1
clone_size: NA
v_call: TRBV19
cdr3_aa: CASSEIGQGVHSTQYF
cdr3_nt: TGTGCCAGTAGTGAGATCGGACAGGGGGTACATAGTACGCAGTATTTT

j_call: TRBJ1-1
d_call: NA
clone_size: once
v_call: TRBV18
cdr3_aa: CASSPYPNTEAFF
cdr3_nt: TGTGCCAGCTCACCATATCCGAACACTGAAGCTTTCTTT

j_call: TRBJ2-3
d_call: NA
clone_size: NA
v_call: TRBV7-3
cdr3_aa: CASSLRGDRYGGAGTDTQYF
cdr3_nt: TGTGCCAGCAGCTTACGCGGTGATCGTTACGGGGGAGCTGGGACAGATACGCAGTATTTT

j_call: TRBJ1-6
d_call: NA
clone_size: NA
v_call: TRBV9
cdr3_aa: CASSVDGSYNSPLHF
cdr3_nt: TGTGCCAGCAGCGTAGATGGCAGCTATAATTCACCCCTCCACTTT

j_call: TRBJ1-5
d_call: NA
clone_size: NA
v_call: TRBV30
cdr3_aa: CAWSGGAGQPQHF
cdr3_nt: TGTGCCTGGTCCGGAGGCGCCGGTCAGCCCCAGCATTTT

j_call: TRBJ1-1
d_call: NA
clone_size: few
v_call: TRBV29-1
cdr3_aa: CSVGGRTTEAFF
cdr3_nt: TGCAGCGTTGGTGGGAGAACCACTGAAGCTTTCTTT

j_call: TRBJ1-4
d_call: NA
clone_size: NA
v_call: TRBV6-1
cdr3_aa: CASSGEKLFF
cdr3_nt: TGTGCCAGCAGTGGTGAAAAACTGTTTTTT

j_call: TRBJ2-2
d_call: TRBD1
clone_size: NA
v_call: TRBV11-3
cdr3_aa: CASSSSGRGLTGELFF
cdr3_nt: TGTGCCAGCAGCTCCTCAGGCAGGGGGCTAACCGGGGAGCTGTTTTTT

j_call: TRBJ2-3
d_call: TRBD1
clone_size: NA
v_call: TRBV5-6
cdr3_aa: CASSWGQGSTDTQYF
cdr3_nt: TGTGCCAGCAGCTGGGGACAGGGGAGCACAGATACGCAGTATTTT

j_call: TRBJ2-7
d_call: NA
clone_size: once
v_call: TRBV5-1
cdr3_aa: CASSLGSKISYEQYF
cdr3_nt: TGCGCCAGCAGCTTGGGGAGCAAGATCTCCTACGAGCAGTACTTC

j_call: TRBJ1-2
d_call: NA
clone_size: NA
v_call: TRBV28
cdr3_aa: CASFGVMSYGYTF
cdr3_nt: TGTGCCAGCTTCGGAGTCATGAGCTATGGCTACACCTTC

j_call: TRBJ1-6
d_call: NA
clone_size: NA
v_call: TRBV5-1
cdr3_aa: CASSLATEPWRLGYSGSSPLHF
cdr3_nt: TGCGCCAGCAGCTTGGCCACGGAGCCTTGGCGCTTAGGGTATTCGGGTAGTTCACCCCTCCACTTT

j_call: TRBJ2-5
d_call: NA
clone_size: NA
v_call: TRBV7-2
cdr3_aa: CASSSQETQYF
cdr3_nt: TGTGCCAGCAGCTCCCAAGAGACCCAGTACTTC

j_call: TRBJ2-7
d_call: NA
clone_size: NA
v_call: TRBV27
cdr3_aa: CASSASEVLYEQYF
cdr3_nt: TGTGCCAGCAGTGCATCGGAGGTCCTTTACGAGCAGTACTTC

j_call: TRBJ2-3
d_call: NA
clone_size: once
v_call: TRBV6-5
cdr3_aa: CASSYLGESTQYF
cdr3_nt: TGTGCCAGCAGTTACTTAGGCGAAAGTACGCAGTATTTT

j_call: TRBJ2-7
d_call: TRBD1
clone_size: NA
v_call: TRBV18
cdr3_aa: CASSPGQGNEQYF
cdr3_nt: TGTGCCAGCTCACCGGGACAGGGTAACGAGCAGTACTTC

j_call: TRBJ2-7
d_call: NA
clone_size: NA
v_call: TRBV19
cdr3_aa: CASSLQRGYEQYF
cdr3_nt: TGTGCCAGTAGTCTACAGAGGGGCTACGAGCAGTACTTC

j_call: TRBJ1-5
d_call: TRBD1
clone_size: NA
v_call: TRBV5-1
cdr3_aa: CASSLGGQTSNQPQHF
cdr3_nt: TGCGCCAGCAGCTTGGGGGGACAGACTAGCAATCAGCCCCAGCATTTT

j_call: TRBJ2-7
d_call: NA
clone_size: few
v_call: TRBV5-1
cdr3_aa: CASSPGRSSYEQYF
cdr3_nt: TGCGCCAGCAGCCCTGGCCGGAGCTCCTACGAGCAGTACTTC

j_call: TRBJ2-3
d_call: TRBD2
clone_size: NA
v_call: TRBV9
cdr3_aa: CASGSGGASTDTQYF
cdr3_nt: TGTGCCAGCGGGAGCGGGGGGGCAAGCACAGATACGCAGTATTTT

j_call: TRBJ1-2
d_call: NA
clone_size: NA
v_call: TRBV10-3
cdr3_aa: CAISESQDRRGYTF
cdr3_nt: TGTGCCATCAGTGAGTCCCAGGACCGCCGGGGCTACACCTTC

j_call: TRBJ1-1
d_call: NA
clone_size: NA
v_call: TRBV9
cdr3_aa: CASSVGQRNTEAFF
cdr3_nt: TGTGCCAGCAGCGTAGGACAGCGAAACACTGAAGCTTTCTTT

j_call: TRBJ2-1
d_call: NA
clone_size: NA
v_call: TRBV19
cdr3_aa: CASSNLRWSHNEQFF
cdr3_nt: TGTGCCAGTTCCAACCTGAGGTGGAGTCACAATGAGCAGTTCTTC

j_call: TRBJ2-7
d_call: NA
clone_size: NA
v_call: TRBV9
cdr3_aa: CASSKEGAIEQYF
cdr3_nt: TGTGCCAGCAGCAAGGAGGGGGCCATCGAGCAGTACTTC

j_call: TRBJ1-1
d_call: NA
clone_size: NA
v_call: TRBV10-3
cdr3_aa: CATRDTQNTEAFF
cdr3_nt: TGTGCCACCAGGGACACCCAGAACACTGAAGCTTTCTTT

j_call: TRBJ2-7
d_call: NA
clone_size: NA
v_call: TRBV9
cdr3_aa: CASSGPSYEQYF
cdr3_nt: TGTGCCAGCAGCGGTCCCTCCTACGAGCAGTACTTC

j_call: TRBJ1-1
d_call: TRBD1
clone_size: NA
v_call: TRBV5-1
cdr3_aa: CASSLQGGQVPEAFF
cdr3_nt: TGCGCCAGCAGCCTACAGGGGGGGCAGGTCCCTGAAGCTTTCTTT

j_call: TRBJ1-5
d_call: NA
clone_size: NA
v_call: TRBV10-3
cdr3_aa: CAISDGAWGRTHNQPQHF
cdr3_nt: TGTGCCATCAGTGACGGGGCATGGGGGCGAACGCACAATCAGCCCCAGCATTTT

j_call: TRBJ2-6
d_call: NA
clone_size: NA
v_call: TRBV7-3
cdr3_aa: CASSPAGTYDPGANVLTF
cdr3_nt: TGTGCCAGCAGCCCTGCCGGGACATACGACCCTGGGGCCAACGTCCTGACTTTC

j_call: TRBJ1-3
d_call: NA
clone_size: NA
v_call: TRBV6-1
cdr3_aa: CASSVVRTDTIYF
cdr3_nt: TGTGCCAGCAGTGTAGTACGTACGGACACCATATATTTT

j_call: TRBJ1-4
d_call: NA
clone_size: few
v_call: TRBV5-1
cdr3_aa: CASSVAASNEKLFF
cdr3_nt: TGCGCCAGCAGCGTGGCCGCATCTAATGAAAAACTGTTTTTT

j_call: TRBJ2-7
d_call: NA
clone_size: NA
v_call: TRBV6-1
cdr3_aa: CASSEQGREYF
cdr3_nt: TGTGCCAGCAGTGAACAAGGACGGGAGTACTTC

j_call: TRBJ2-5
d_call: TRBD2
clone_size: once
v_call: TRBV7-6
cdr3_aa: CASSLGGLAGGETQYF
cdr3_nt: TGTGCCAGCAGCTTAGGCGGTCTAGCGGGGGGAGAGACCCAGTACTTC

j_call: TRBJ2-7
d_call: TRBD1
clone_size: NA
v_call: TRBV6-6
cdr3_aa: CASSPTGGPPYEQYF
cdr3_nt: TGTGCCAGCAGTCCCACAGGGGGACCCCCCTACGAGCAGTACTTC

j_call: TRBJ1-2
d_call: TRBD1
clone_size: NA
v_call: TRBV19
cdr3_aa: CASILSGTGFLYGYTF
cdr3_nt: TGTGCCAGTATTCTATCCGGGACAGGGTTCCTATATGGCTACACCTTC

j_call: TRBJ1-2
d_call: NA
clone_size: NA
v_call: TRBV28
cdr3_aa: CAIRDAFYGYTF
cdr3_nt: TGTGCCATCCGGGACGCCTTCTATGGCTACACCTTC

j_call: TRBJ2-5
d_call: NA
clone_size: NA
v_call: TRBV10-2
cdr3_aa: CASSVGRGRETQYF
cdr3_nt: TGCGCCAGCAGTGTAGGCAGGGGAAGGGAGACCCAGTACTTC

j_call: TRBJ1-2
d_call: TRBD1
clone_size: NA
v_call: TRBV27
cdr3_aa: CASSRQTGMGGGYTF
cdr3_nt: TGTGCCAGCAGCAGGCAGACAGGGATGGGGGGTGGCTACACCTTC

j_call: TRBJ2-3
d_call: TRBD2
clone_size: NA
v_call: TRBV28
cdr3_aa: CASWGGVTDTQYF
cdr3_nt: TGTGCCAGTTGGGGGGGGGTCACAGATACGCAGTATTTT

j_call: TRBJ1-6
d_call: NA
clone_size: NA
v_call: TRBV18
cdr3_aa: CASSPLGFGGNSPLHF
cdr3_nt: TGTGCCAGCTCACCCCTGGGGTTTGGGGGAAATTCACCCCTCCACTTT

j_call: TRBJ1-2
d_call: TRBD1
clone_size: NA
v_call: TRBV28
cdr3_aa: CASADRGQRGYGYTF
cdr3_nt: TGTGCCAGCGCCGACAGGGGGCAACGGGGCTATGGCTACACCTTC

j_call: TRBJ1-2
d_call: NA
clone_size: NA
v_call: TRBV6-1
cdr3_aa: CASRAEGNYGYTF
cdr3_nt: TGTGCCAGCAGGGCCGAGGGAAACTATGGCTACACCTTC

j_call: TRBJ2-5
d_call: NA
clone_size: NA
v_call: TRBV7-3
cdr3_aa: CASSSTGTQETQYF
cdr3_nt: TGTGCCAGCAGCTCTACCGGGACACAAGAGACCCAGTACTTC

j_call: TRBJ1-3
d_call: NA
clone_size: once
v_call: TRBV5-1
cdr3_aa: CASSQGRVSGNTIYF
cdr3_nt: TGCGCCAGCAGCCAGGGGAGGGTCTCTGGAAACACCATATATTTT

j_call: TRBJ1-1
d_call: NA
clone_size: NA
v_call: TRBV5-1
cdr3_aa: CASSLFGDLAFF
cdr3_nt: TGCGCCAGCAGCTTATTTGGGGATCTAGCTTTCTTT

j_call: TRBJ2-1
d_call: NA
clone_size: NA
v_call: TRBV14
cdr3_aa: CASSHPGGALRDRVYNEQFF
cdr3_nt: TGTGCCAGCAGCCATCCCGGAGGGGCCCTCCGGGACAGAGTCTACAATGAGCAGTTCTTC

j_call: TRBJ1-2
d_call: TRBD1
clone_size: NA
v_call: TRBV7-9
cdr3_aa: CASSPGGQGRDGYTF
cdr3_nt: TGTGCCAGCAGCCCAGGCGGACAGGGGAGAGATGGCTACACCTTC